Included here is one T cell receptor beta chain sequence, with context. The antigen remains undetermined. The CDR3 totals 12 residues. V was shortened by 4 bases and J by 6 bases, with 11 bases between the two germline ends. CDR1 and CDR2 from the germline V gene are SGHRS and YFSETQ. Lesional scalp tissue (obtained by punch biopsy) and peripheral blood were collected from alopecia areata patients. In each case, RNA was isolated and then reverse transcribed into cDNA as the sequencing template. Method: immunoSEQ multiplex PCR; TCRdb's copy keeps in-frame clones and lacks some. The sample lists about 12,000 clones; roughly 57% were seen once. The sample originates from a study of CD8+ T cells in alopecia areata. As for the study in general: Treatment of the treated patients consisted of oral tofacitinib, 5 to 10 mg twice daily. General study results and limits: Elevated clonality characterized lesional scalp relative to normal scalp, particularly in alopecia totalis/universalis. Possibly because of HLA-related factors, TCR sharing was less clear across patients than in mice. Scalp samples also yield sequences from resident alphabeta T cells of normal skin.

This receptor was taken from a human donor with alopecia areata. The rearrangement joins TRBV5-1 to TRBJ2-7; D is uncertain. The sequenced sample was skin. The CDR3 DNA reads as TGCGCCAGCAGCAAGGTACCCTTCGAGCAGTACTTC. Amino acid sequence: CASSKVPFEQYF.